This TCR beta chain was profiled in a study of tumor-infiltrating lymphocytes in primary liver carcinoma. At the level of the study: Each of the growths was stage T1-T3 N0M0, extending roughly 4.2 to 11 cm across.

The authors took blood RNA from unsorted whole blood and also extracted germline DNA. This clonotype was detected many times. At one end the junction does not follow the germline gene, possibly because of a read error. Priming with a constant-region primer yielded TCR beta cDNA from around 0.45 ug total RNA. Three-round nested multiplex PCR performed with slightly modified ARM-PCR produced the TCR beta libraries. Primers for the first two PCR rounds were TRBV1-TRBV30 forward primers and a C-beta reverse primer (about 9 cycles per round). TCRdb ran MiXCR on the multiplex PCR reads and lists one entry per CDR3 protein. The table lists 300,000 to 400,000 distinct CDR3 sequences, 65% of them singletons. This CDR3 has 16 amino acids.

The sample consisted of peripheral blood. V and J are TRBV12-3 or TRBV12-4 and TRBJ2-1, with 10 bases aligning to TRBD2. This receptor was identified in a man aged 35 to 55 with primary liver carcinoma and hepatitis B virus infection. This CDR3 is CASRLAGGPGGNEQFF. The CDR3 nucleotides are TGTGCCAGCAGGTTAGCGGGAGGTCCCGGGGGAAATGAGCAGTTCTTC.